The source of this TCR beta chain is a study of shared clonotypes between healthy human individuals. About the study: Researchers drew samples from two women and a few men aged 18 to 49.

Samples underwent the assay at deep level. Using immunoSEQ multiplex PCR, the repertoire was profiled, and TCRdb retains in-frame clones only, with some absent. Of 2 million to 3 million clones listed, over 85% are singletons. Among the donors, all were Caucasian adults who lived in Nashville, Tennessee. The TCR comes from a man aged 18 to 29 in good health. Some clones in this sample may be carry-over from other donors' samples. Sample: naive CD4+ T cells from PBMCs. Subset defined: CD45RA+ positively selected.

CDR3 sequence reads: CASSLGWGRETQYF. CDR3 DNA sequence: TGTGCCAGCAGCTTGGGTTGGGGGCGGGAGACCCAGTACTTC. The rearrangement joins TRBV5-6 to TRBJ2-5; a possible D gene is TRBD1 (6 bases). V dropped 0 bases and J dropped 5 bases, with 11 bases sitting between them. The germline CDR1 and CDR2 sequences are SGHDT and YYEEEE. CDR3 length: 14 amino acids.